The 6 T cell receptor beta chains in this list originate from one sample, sequenced in a study of T cells in Graves' hyperthyroidism and ophthalmopathy. RNA transcripts gave rise to amplified TCR beta CDR3 regions. When the TCR CDR3 underwent first-round RT-PCR, the HTBI primer set was used. TCRdb itself ran the multiplex PCR reads through MiXCR, one entry per CDR3 protein. The repertoire holds 700,000 to 950,000 distinct CDR3 sequences, with roughly a third as singletons. The specimen sequenced was blood. All receptors derive from a woman between 40 and 55 years old with Graves' hyperthyroidism.

This clonotype was found many times. This rearrangement joins TRBV6-5 to TRBJ1-2, with D unclear. V was clipped by 6 bases and J by 7 bases, with 12 bases between them. Germline V gene data show CDR1 as MNHEY and CDR2 as SVGAGI. CDR3 length equals 12 residues. CDR3 loop: CASSSLSSGYTF. The CDR3 DNA reads as TGTGCCAGCAGCTCCCTAAGCTCTGGCTACACCTTC.

The chain uses TRBV19 and TRBJ1-5; maybe TRBD1 (6 bases). There are 19 residues in the CDR3. CDR1 and CDR2 (germline): LNHDA, SQIVND (reference sequence). V was shortened by 3 bases and J by 6 bases, with 27 bases between the two germline ends. CDR3 DNA: TGTGCCAGTAGTATCCTCAGGGGAGAGAAGGGGGGCCGACGTCAGCCCCAGCATTTT. Amino acid sequence: CASSILRGEKGGRRQPQHF.

This chain joins TRBV28 and TRBJ1-2; 9 nucleotides align to TRBD1. Germline CDR1 and CDR2: MDHEN and SYDVKM. Germline trimming cut 5 bases from V and 8 bases from J; bases unmatched to any gene: 6. The CDR3 covers 13 residues. The CDR3 is CASSVDRGRGYTF. CDR3 DNA: TGTGCCAGCAGTGTGGACAGGGGAAGGGGCTACACCTTC.

This clonotype was detected a few times. The V call is TRBV6-6, the J call TRBJ2-7, with TRBD1 identical over 10 bases. Trimming took 6 bases from V and 5 from J; bases not matched to a gene: 7. The CDR3 is 14 amino acids. CDR1 and CDR2 from the germline V gene are MNHNY and SVGAGI (reference sequence). DNA for the CDR3: TGTGCCAGCAGAAACCGGGACAGGGGTGACGAGCAGTACTTC. This sequence encodes CASRNRDRGDEQYF.

This clonotype was recorded many times. In DNA, the CDR3 is TGTGCCAGCAGCTTATTGGGGTTGGGGAACTCACCCCTCCACTTT. Encoded protein: CASSLLGLGNSPLHF. The rearrangement uses TRBV7-2 and TRBJ1-6; D not certain. This CDR3 region has 15 residues. Germline-derived CDR1 and CDR2 are SGHTA and FQGNSA. Trimming cost V 2 bases and J 10 bases, with 15 bases left between them.

The chain is built from TRBV10-1 and TRBJ1-6; no clear D gene. Germline loops: CDR1 WNHNN, CDR2 SYGVQD (reference sequence). Trimming cost V 4 bases and J 8 bases, with 6 bases left between them. The CDR3 contains 12 residues. Here the CDR3 reads CASSAPDSPLHF. The CDR3 region has the DNA TGCGCCAGCAGTGCCCCTGATTCACCCCTCCACTTT.